Detailed here is one T cell receptor beta chain. Its specificity is not known. This record comes from a study of post-analysis software for immune sequencing data. From germline, CDR1 is SGDLS and CDR2 YYNGEE. V lost 4 bases, J lost 9 bases, and 10 bases stayed unmatched. The CDR3 loop spans 16 amino acids. Study results and limitations: Included in a set of a few TRBV segments more frequent in patients than controls were TRBV5-6, TRBV5-1 and TRBV20-1.

The TCR beta cDNA libraries contained unique molecular identifiers. With about 0.95 to 11 million T cells as the source, a few hundred thousand cDNA molecules resulted. TCRdb re-derived calls from the PCR reads in MiXCR, one entry per CDR3 protein. This table has about 400,000 distinct CDR3 sequences, around 33% appearing once. V usage is TRBV9 and J usage is TRBJ2-1; the match to TRBD2 covers 13 bases. Input material: blood. The clonotype originates from a girl aged 5-17 years with multiple sclerosis. CDR3 DNA sequence: TGTGCCAGCAGCCCCGGACTAGCGGGGGTTCCTAGTGAGCAGTTCTTC. Its protein is CASSPGLAGVPSEQFF.